Shown below are 10 T cell receptor beta chains from a single sample sequenced in a study of T cells in Graves' hyperthyroidism and ophthalmopathy. Using RNA transcripts as the source, TCR beta CDR3 regions were amplified. The HTBI primer set was used in a first-round RT-PCR of the TCR CDR3. TCRdb called the multiplex PCR reads again in MiXCR, with one record for every CDR3 protein. Of 620,000 or so distinct CDR3 sequences listed, roughly 15% are singletons. Sequenced material: blood. Receptors were obtained from a woman between 50 and 59 years old with Graves' ophthalmopathy.

The V call is TRBV20-1, the J call TRBJ1-4; 10 bases match TRBD1. Germline CDR1 and CDR2: DFQATT and SNEGSKA (reference sequence). The CDR3 totals 15 residues. The J segment lost 3 bases and the V segment lost 1 base, leaving 2 bases of the junction unmatched. CDR3 sequence: CSARGQGAANEKLFF. CDR3 DNA: TGCAGTGCTAGAGGACAGGGGGCGGCTAATGAAAAACTGTTTTTT.

At least ten counts were recorded for this clonotype. J is TRBJ1-1 and V is TRBV18, with D maybe TRBD1 (6 bases). CDR1 and CDR2 (germline): KGHSH, LQKENI. The CDR3 is 15 amino acids. Trimming shortened V by 5 bases and J by 0 bases, and 13 bases separated the two germline ends. The CDR3 nucleotides are TGTGCCAGCTCAGATAACAGGGCTATGAACACTGAAGCTTTCTTT. Translation gives CASSDNRAMNTEAFF.

V usage is TRBV5-1 and J usage is TRBJ2-5; a weak D match, TRBD2 (7 bases). Germline values: CDR1 SGHRS, CDR2 YFSETQ. The CDR3 is 16 residues long. Trimming stripped 3 bases from V and 2 bases from J, with 17 bases between. CDR3: CASSYGGTIQQETQYF. The CDR3 DNA reads TGCGCCAGCAGCTACGGGGGGACAATACAACAAGAGACCCAGTACTTC. Using reference TRBV5-1 and TRBJ2-5 for the parts outside the CDR3, the full variable domain is KAGVTQTPRYLIKTRGQQVTLSCSPISGHRSVSWYQQTPGQGLQFLFEYFSETQRNKGNFPGRFSGRQFSNSRSEMNVSTLELGDSALYLCASSYGGTIQQETQYFGPGTRLLVL.

Of note for this clonotype: A much larger clone differs by one base, so this may be a read error. The gene calls are TRBV7-6 and TRBJ2-3; D gene uncertain. The germline V and J ends were trimmed by 7 bases and 0 bases, with 8 bases remaining between them. Germline values: CDR1 SGHVS, CDR2 FNYEAQ. This CDR3 contains 13 residues. CDR3 region: CASTKTSTDTQYF. The CDR3 region has the DNA TGTGCCAGCACCAAAACAAGCACAGATACGCAGTATTTT.

This clonotype showed up just a few times. This chain connects TRBV6-2 or TRBV6-3 to TRBJ1-1; D gene uncertain. The germline CDR1 and CDR2 sequences are MNHEY and SVGEGT. The CDR3 has 13 residues. Trimming stripped 4 bases from V and 4 bases from J, with 10 bases between. The CDR3 loop reads CASSWRPVTEAFF. In DNA form, the CDR3 reads TGTGCCAGCAGTTGGCGGCCAGTCACTGAAGCTTTCTTT.

This clonotype was counted ten times or more. The gene calls are TRBV6-1 and TRBJ2-7; D remains unclear. The V gene's germline CDR1 is MNHNS and CDR2 SASEGT. CDR3 length: 14 amino acids. Deletions cut 3 bases from V and 0 bases from J, with 9 bases between. The CDR3 DNA follows: TGTGCCAGCAGTGATATAGGGATCTCCTACGAGCAGTACTTC. Protein product: CASSDIGISYEQYF.

Concerning this clonotype: This may arise from a read error, as a much more abundant clone is one base away. The CDR3 nucleotides read TGTGCCAGCAGTTTTTTTGGGGCCAACGTCCTGACTTTC. This codes for CASSFFGANVLTF. This chain uses TRBV28 with TRBJ2-6, with D unresolved. This CDR3 spans 13 amino acids. Germline V gene lookup returns CDR1 MDHEN and CDR2 SYDVKM. V was shortened by 3 bases and J by 3 bases, with 3 bases between the two germline ends.

This clonotype was seen ten or more times. The V call is TRBV18, the J call TRBJ2-1; 7 positions match TRBD1. Losses at the gene ends were 3 bases for V and 4 bases for J; bases not matched to a gene: 3. From germline, CDR1 is KGHSH and CDR2 LQKENI. The CDR3 contains 14 residues. CDR3 sequence (DNA): TGTGCCAGCTCACCCGACAGGGAGTACAATGAGCAGTTCTTC. This sequence encodes CASSPDREYNEQFF.

This clonotype has a count of ten or more. This chain uses TRBV7-2 with TRBJ1-3; D perhaps matches TRBD1 (6 bases). V lost 1 base, J lost 0 bases, and 13 bases lay in between. Germline assignment: CDR1 SGHTA and CDR2 FQGNSA. This CDR3 comprises 17 residues. Here the CDR3 reads CASSLGGHHRSGNTIYF. CDR3 in DNA: TGTGCCAGCAGCTTAGGGGGACATCACCGCTCTGGAAACACCATATATTTT.

This clonotype was seen ten or more times. CDR3 in DNA: TGTGCCAGCAGTTACGACAGGCGGGGCACTGAAGCTTTCTTT. Translated, it gives CASSYDRRGTEAFF. V usage is TRBV2 and J usage is TRBJ1-1, with D maybe TRBD1 (6 bases). The germline V and J ends were trimmed by 5 bases and 4 bases, with 14 bases remaining between them. The germline gives CDR1 SNHLY, CDR2 FYNNEI. The CDR3 runs to 14 residues.